There are many counts of the clone carrying this TCR beta chain. These data are taken from a study of molecular identifiers for immune sequencing clone quantification. V lost 0 bases to trimming and J lost 2 bases; unmatched junction nucleotides: 4. From germline, CDR1 is SGHNT and CDR2 YYREEE (reference sequence). The CDR3 is 16 amino acids. MiXCR, run by TCRdb on the PCR reads, gives a single entry per CDR3 protein. The table has 50,000 to 65,000 distinct CDR3 sequences, roughly 24% seen once. What was sequenced was naive CD8+ T cells from blood, with Jurkat cell RNA spiked in. The subset: FACS-sorted CD8+CD4-CCR7+CD45RA+ naive T cells. The J gene is TRBJ2-3, the V gene TRBV5-4, with 9 bases lining up with TRBD2. This TCR derives from a human donor in good health. Some libraries in this study had Jurkat cell RNA spiked in. CDR3 amino acids: CASSLGLAEITDTQYF. Written as DNA, the CDR3 is TGTGCCAGCAGCTTGGGACTAGCGGAGATCACAGATACGCAGTATTTT.